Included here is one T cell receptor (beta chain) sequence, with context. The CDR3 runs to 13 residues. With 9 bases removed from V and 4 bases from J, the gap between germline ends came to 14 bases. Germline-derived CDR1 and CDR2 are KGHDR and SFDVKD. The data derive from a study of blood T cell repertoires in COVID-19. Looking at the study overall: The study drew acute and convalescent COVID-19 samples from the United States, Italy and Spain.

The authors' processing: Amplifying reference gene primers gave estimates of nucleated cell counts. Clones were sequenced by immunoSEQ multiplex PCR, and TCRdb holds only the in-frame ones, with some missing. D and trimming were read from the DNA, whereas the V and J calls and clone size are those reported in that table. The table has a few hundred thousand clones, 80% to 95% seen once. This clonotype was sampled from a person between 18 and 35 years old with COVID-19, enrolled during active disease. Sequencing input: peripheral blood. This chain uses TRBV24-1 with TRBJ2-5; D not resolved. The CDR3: CATAPLSGETQYF. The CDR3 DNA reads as TGTGCCACCGCCCCGTTGTCAGGAGAGACCCAGTACTTC.